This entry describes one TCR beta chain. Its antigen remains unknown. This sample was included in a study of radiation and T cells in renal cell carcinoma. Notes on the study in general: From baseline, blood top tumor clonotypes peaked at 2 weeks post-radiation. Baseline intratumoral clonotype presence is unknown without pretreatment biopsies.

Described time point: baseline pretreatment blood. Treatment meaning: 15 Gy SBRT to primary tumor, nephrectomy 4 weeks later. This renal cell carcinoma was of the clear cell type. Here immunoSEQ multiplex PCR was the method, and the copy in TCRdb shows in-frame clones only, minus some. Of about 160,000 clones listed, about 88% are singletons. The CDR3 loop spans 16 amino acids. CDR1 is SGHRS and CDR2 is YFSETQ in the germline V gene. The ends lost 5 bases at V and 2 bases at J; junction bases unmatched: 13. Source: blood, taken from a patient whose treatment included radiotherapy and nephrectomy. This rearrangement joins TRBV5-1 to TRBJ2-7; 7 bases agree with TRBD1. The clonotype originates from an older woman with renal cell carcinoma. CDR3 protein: CASSSFRQGGTYEQYF. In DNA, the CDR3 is TGCGCCAGCAGTTCCTTTCGACAGGGCGGCACCTACGAGCAGTACTTC.